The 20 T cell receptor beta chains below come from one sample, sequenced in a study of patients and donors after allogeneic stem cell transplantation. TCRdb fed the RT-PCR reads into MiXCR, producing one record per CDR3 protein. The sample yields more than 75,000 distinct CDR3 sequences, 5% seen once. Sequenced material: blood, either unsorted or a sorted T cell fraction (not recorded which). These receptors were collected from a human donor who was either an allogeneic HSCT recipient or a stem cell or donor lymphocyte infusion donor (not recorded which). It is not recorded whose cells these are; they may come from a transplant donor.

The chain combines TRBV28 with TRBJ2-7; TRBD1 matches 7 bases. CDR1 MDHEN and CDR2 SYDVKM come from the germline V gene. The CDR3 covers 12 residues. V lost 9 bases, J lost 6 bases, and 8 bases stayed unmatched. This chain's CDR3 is CASGTAPREQYF. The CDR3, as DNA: TGTGCCAGTGGGACAGCTCCCCGCGAGCAGTACTTC. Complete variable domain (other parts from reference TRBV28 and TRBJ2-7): DVKVTQSSRYLVKRTGEKVFLECVQDMDHENMFWYRQDPGLGLRLIYFSYDVKMKEKGDIPEGYSVSREKKERFSLILESASTNQTSMYLCASGTAPREQYFGPGTRLTVT.

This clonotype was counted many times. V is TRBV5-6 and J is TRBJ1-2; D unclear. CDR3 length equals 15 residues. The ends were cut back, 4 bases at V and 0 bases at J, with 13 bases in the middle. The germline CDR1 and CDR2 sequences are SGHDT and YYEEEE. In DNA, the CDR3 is TGTGCCAGCAGCGTTCCGGGCCCCACTAACTATGGCTACACCTTC. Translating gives CASSVPGPTNYGYTF.

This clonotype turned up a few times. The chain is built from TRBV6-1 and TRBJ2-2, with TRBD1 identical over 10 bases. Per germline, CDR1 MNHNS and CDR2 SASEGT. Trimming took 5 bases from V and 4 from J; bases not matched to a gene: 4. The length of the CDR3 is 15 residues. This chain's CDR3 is CASSLTGGSTGELFF. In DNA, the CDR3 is TGTGCCAGCAGTCTGACAGGGGGCAGCACCGGGGAGCTGTTTTTT.

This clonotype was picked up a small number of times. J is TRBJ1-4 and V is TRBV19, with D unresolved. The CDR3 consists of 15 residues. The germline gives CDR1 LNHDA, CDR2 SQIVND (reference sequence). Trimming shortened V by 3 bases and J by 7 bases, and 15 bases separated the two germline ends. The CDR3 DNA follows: TGTGCCAGTAGTATTATGGGCAACACCGGTGAAAAACTGTTTTTT. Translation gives CASSIMGNTGEKLFF.

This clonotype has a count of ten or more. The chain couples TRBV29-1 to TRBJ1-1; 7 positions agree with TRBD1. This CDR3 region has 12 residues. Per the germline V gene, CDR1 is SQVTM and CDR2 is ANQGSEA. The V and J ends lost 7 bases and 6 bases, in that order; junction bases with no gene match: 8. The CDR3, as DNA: TGCAGCGCCCAGGGGGGGTTGGCTGAAGCTTTCTTT. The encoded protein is CSAQGGLAEAFF.

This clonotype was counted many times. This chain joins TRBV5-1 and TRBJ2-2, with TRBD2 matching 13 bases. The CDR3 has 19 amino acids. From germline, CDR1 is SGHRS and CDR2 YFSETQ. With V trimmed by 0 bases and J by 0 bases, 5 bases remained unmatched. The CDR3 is CASSLEWTSGSPNTGELFF. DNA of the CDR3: TGCGCCAGCAGCTTGGAATGGACTAGCGGGAGCCCGAACACCGGGGAGCTGTTTTTT.

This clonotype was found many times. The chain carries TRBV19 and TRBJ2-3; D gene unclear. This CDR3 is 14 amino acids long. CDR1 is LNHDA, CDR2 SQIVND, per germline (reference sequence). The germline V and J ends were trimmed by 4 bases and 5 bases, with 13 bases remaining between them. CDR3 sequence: CASSKSQDGDTQYF. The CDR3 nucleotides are TGTGCCAGTAGTAAATCCCAGGACGGAGATACGCAGTATTTT.

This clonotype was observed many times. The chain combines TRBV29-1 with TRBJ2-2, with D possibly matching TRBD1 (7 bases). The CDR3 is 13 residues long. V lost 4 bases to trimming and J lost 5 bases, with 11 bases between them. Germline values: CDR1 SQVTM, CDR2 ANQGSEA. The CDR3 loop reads CSVVTGRTGELFF. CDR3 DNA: TGCAGCGTTGTGACAGGGAGGACCGGGGAGCTGTTTTTT.

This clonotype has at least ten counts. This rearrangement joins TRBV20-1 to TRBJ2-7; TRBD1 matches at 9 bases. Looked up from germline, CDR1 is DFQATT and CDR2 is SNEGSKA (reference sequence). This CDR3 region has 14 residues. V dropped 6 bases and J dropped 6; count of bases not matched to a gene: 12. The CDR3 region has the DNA TGCAGTGCCGCCCGGACAGGGGATTTGACCGAGCAGTACTTC. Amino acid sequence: CSAARTGDLTEQYF.

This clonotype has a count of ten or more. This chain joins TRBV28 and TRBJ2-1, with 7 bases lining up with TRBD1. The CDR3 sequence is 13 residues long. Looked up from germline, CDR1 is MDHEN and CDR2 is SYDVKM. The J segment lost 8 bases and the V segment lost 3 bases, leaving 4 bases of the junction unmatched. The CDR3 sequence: CASSLGQWDEQFF. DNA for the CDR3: TGTGCCAGCAGTTTGGGACAGTGGGATGAGCAGTTCTTC. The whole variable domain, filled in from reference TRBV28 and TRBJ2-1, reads DVKVTQSSRYLVKRTGEKVFLECVQDMDHENMFWYRQDPGLGLRLIYFSYDVKMKEKGDIPEGYSVSREKKERFSLILESASTNQTSMYLCASSLGQWDEQFFGPGTRLTVL.

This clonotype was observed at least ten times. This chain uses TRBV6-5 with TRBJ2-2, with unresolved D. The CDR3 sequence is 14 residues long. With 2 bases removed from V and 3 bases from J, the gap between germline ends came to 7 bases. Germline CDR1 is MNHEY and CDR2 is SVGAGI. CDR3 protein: CASSYPDHTGELFF. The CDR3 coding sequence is TGTGCCAGCAGTTACCCAGACCACACCGGGGAGCTGTTTTTT.

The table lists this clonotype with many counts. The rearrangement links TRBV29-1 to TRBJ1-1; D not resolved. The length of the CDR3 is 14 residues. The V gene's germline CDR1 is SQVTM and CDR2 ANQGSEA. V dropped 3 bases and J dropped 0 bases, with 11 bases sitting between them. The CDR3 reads CSVDHGLLNTEAFF. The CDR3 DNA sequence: TGCAGCGTTGATCACGGACTTTTGAACACTGAAGCTTTCTTT.

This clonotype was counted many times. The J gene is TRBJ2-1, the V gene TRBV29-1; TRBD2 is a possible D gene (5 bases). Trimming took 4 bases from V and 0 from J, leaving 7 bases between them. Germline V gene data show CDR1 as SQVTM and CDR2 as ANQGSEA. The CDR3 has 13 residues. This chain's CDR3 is CSVASSSYNEQFF. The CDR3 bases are TGCAGCGTTGCTAGCAGCTCCTACAATGAGCAGTTCTTC.

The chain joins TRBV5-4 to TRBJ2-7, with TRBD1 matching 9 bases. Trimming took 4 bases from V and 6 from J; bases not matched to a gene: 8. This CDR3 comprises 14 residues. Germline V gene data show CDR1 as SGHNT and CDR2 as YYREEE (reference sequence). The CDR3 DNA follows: TGTGCCAGCAGCCCTCCGGACAGGGGCCGCGAGCAGTACTTC. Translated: CASSPPDRGREQYF.

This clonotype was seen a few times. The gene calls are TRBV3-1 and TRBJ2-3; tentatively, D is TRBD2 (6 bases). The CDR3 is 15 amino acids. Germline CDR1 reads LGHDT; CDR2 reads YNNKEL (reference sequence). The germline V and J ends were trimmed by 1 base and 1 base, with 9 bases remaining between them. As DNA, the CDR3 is TGTGCCAGCAGCCAAGGTAGCGGCCGCACAGATACGCAGTATTTT. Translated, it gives CASSQGSGRTDTQYF.

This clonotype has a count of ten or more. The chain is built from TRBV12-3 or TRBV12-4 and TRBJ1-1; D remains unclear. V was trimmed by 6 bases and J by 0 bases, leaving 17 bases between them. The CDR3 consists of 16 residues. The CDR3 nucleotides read TGTGCCAGCAGCCGAAGCCAGAACCTCATGAACACTGAAGCTTTCTTT. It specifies CASSRSQNLMNTEAFF.

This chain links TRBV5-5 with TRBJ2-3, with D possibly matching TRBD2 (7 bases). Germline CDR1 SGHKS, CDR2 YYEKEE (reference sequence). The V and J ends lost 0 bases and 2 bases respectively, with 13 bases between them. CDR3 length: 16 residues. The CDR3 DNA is TGTGCCAGCAGCTTGGGGGGGGGCTCTAACACAGATACGCAGTATTTT. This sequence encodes CASSLGGGSNTDTQYF.

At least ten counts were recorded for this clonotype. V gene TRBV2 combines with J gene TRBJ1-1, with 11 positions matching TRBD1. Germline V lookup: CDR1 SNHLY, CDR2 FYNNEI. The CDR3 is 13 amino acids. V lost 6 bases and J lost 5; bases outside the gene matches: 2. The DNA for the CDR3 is TGTGCCAGCAGAGGACAGGGGGCGACTGAAGCTTTCTTT. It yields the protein CASRGQGATEAFF.

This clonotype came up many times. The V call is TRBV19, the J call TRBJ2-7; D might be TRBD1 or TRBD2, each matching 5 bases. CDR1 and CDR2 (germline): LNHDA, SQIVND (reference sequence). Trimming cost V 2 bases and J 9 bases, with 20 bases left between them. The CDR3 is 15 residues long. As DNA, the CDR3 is TGTGCCAGTAGTATACAACCGGGACCGCTTTGGTCGCAGTACTTC. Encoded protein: CASSIQPGPLWSQYF.

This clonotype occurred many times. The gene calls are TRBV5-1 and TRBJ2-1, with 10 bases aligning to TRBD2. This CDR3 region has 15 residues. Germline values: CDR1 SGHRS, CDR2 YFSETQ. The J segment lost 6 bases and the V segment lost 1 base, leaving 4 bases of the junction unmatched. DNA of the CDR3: TGCGCCAGCAGCTTGATCAGCGGGGGGGCCAATGAGCAGTTCTTC. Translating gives CASSLISGGANEQFF.